This passage covers 7 T cell receptor beta chains from one sample sequenced in a study of shared clonotypes between healthy human individuals. Here immunoSEQ multiplex PCR was the method, and the copy in TCRdb shows in-frame clones only, minus some. The table has nearly 1 million clones, approximately 76% seen once. The sequenced sample consisted of memory CD4+ T cells sorted from blood. Indicated subset: CD45RA-negative fraction. The receptors here all came from a man aged 18-30 years in good health.

The gene calls are TRBV30 and TRBJ2-3; 7 bases are shared with TRBD1. Germline CDR1 reads GTSNPN; CDR2 reads SVGIG (reference sequence). Losses at the gene ends were 2 bases for V and 2 bases for J; bases not matched to a gene: 4. The CDR3 spans 14 residues. This CDR3 reads CAWSLTGATDTQYF. CDR3 sequence (DNA): TGTGCCTGGAGTCTAACAGGGGCCACAGATACGCAGTATTTT. Looking up the rest from reference TRBV30 and TRBJ2-3 gives the full variable domain: SQTIHQWPATLVQPVGSPLSLECTVEGTSNPNLYWYRQAAGRGLQLLFYSVGIGQISSEVPQNLSASRPQDRQFILSSKKLLLSDSGFYLCAWSLTGATDTQYFGPGTRLTVL.

V and J are TRBV6-5 and TRBJ1-6; tentative D call: TRBD1 (5 bases). CDR3 length: 14 amino acids. The germline gives CDR1 MNHEY, CDR2 SVGAGI. V lost 0 bases, J lost 9 bases, and 9 bases lay in between. CDR3 region: CASSYSSGGSPLHF. The CDR3, as DNA: TGTGCCAGCAGTTACTCTTCCGGGGGTTCACCCCTCCACTTT.

This chain links TRBV5-1 with TRBJ2-3, with a tentative D call TRBD2 (7 bases). The V end was cut by 4 bases, the J end by 0 bases, with 15 bases between. Germline V gives CDR1 SGHRS, CDR2 YFSETQ. This CDR3 is built from 16 residues. DNA of the CDR3: TGCGCCAGCAGCCCGGAGGGGGGGCCTAGCACAGATACGCAGTATTTT. This encodes CASSPEGGPSTDTQYF. Full variable domain (missing parts from reference TRBV5-1 and TRBJ2-3): KAGVTQTPRYLIKTRGQQVTLSCSPISGHRSVSWYQQTPGQGLQFLFEYFSETQRNKGNFPGRFSGRQFSNSRSEMNVSTLELGDSALYLCASSPEGGPSTDTQYFGPGTRLTVL.

This chain connects TRBV6-1 to TRBJ2-7; a weak D match, TRBD2 (5 bases). Germline V gene sequence: CDR1 MNHNS, CDR2 SASEGT. V lost 6 bases and J lost 6, with 9 bases in between. This CDR3 has 11 amino acids. CDR3 amino acids: CASSLLAEQYF. Written as DNA, the CDR3 is TGTGCCAGCAGCCTCCTAGCCGAGCAGTACTTC.

This sequence joins TRBV5-8 and TRBJ2-6; 8 positions match TRBD1. V lost 2 bases and J lost 2; bases outside the gene matches: 9. The CDR3 runs to 18 residues. CDR1 is SGHTS, CDR2 YDEGEE, per germline. The CDR3 protein is CASSFRTGKGAGANVLTF. The CDR3 coding sequence is TGTGCCAGCAGCTTCCGGACAGGGAAGGGCGCTGGGGCCAACGTCCTGACTTTC.

This clone was counted only a few times. The identical CDR3 is also encoded by other nucleotide sequences in the sample. The CDR3 nucleotides are TGTGCCTGGAGTCATACTGAAGCTTTCTTT. Translating gives CAWSHTEAFF. This chain uses TRBV30 with TRBJ1-1, with D hard to call. The CDR3 is made up of 10 amino acids. From germline, CDR1 is GTSNPN and CDR2 SVGIG (reference sequence). With 2 bases removed from V and 5 bases from J, the gap between germline ends came to 3 bases.

V is TRBV10-3 and J is TRBJ2-2, with D maybe TRBD2 (7 bases). The CDR3 is 16 amino acids. The germline CDR1 and CDR2 sequences are ENHRY and SYGVKD. Trimming cost V 10 bases and J 0 bases, with 18 bases left between them. This CDR3 is CATAPGGPANTGELFF. The CDR3, as DNA: TGTGCCACAGCGCCCGGGGGGCCAGCGAACACCGGGGAGCTGTTTTTT.